What follows are 13 T cell receptor beta chains derived from one specimen sequenced in a study of cytomegalovirus exposure and HLA in healthy donors. PCR employed 60 Vbeta and 13 Jbeta primers. Repertoires were generated with immunoSEQ multiplex PCR, while TCRdb's copy carries only in-frame clones and drops some. This sample contains about 160,000 clones. The specimen was PBMCs. The receptors originated from a man aged 30-40 years in good health and CMV-seronegative.

The chain joins TRBV7-2 to TRBJ2-5; 9 bases are a match to TRBD2. This CDR3 is built from 16 residues. CDR1 is SGHTA, CDR2 FQGNSA, per germline. Trimming took 1 base from V and 5 from J; bases not matched to a gene: 8. The CDR3 loop is CASSLVGGRAFETQYF. The CDR3 nucleotides are TGTGCCAGCAGCTTAGTCGGCGGGAGGGCCTTTGAGACCCAGTACTTC.

This chain links TRBV27 with TRBJ1-4; weak D call: TRBD1 (6 bases). The germline gives CDR1 MNHEY, CDR2 SMNVEV (reference sequence). V was cut by 2 bases and J by 7 bases, with 14 bases left in between. The CDR3 has 15 residues. The CDR3 is CASSLQALGGEKLFF. CDR3 sequence (DNA): TGTGCCAGCAGTTTACAGGCTCTAGGGGGTGAAAAACTGTTTTTT.

The rearrangement links TRBV6-4 to TRBJ2-3, with a tentative D call TRBD1 (6 bases). This CDR3 spans 15 amino acids. Germline V lookup: CDR1 MRHNA, CDR2 SNTAGT. Trimming took 5 bases from V and 2 from J, leaving 14 bases between them. As DNA, the CDR3 is TGTGCCAGCAGTATCGATCAGGGGAACACAGATACGCAGTATTTT. Translation gives CASSIDQGNTDTQYF.

In DNA, the CDR3 is TGTGCCATCAGTCCCCGGGACACCGAGAGGCAGTACTTC. This sequence encodes CAISPRDTERQYF. The chain carries TRBV10-3 and TRBJ2-7, with D possibly TRBD1 on 6 matching bases. The CDR3 is 13 amino acids. V was pared by 5 bases and J by 9 bases, with 17 bases between. CDR1 and CDR2 from the germline V gene are ENHRY and SYGVKD.

A remark on this clone: This CDR3 is also generated by other DNA sequences in the sample. CDR3: CSVETGRGETQYF. The CDR3 DNA reads as TGCAGCGTTGAAACAGGGAGAGGAGAGACCCAGTACTTC. This sequence joins TRBV29-1 and TRBJ2-5; D is possibly TRBD1 (6 bases). Trimming left V 2 bases short and J 4 bases short, with 11 bases between. Germline CDR1 SQVTM, CDR2 ANQGSEA. The CDR3 has 13 residues.

The chain recombines TRBV10-3 with TRBJ1-2; the D gene is possibly TRBD1 (5 bases). This CDR3 contains 13 residues. The ends were cut back, 2 bases at V and 7 bases at J, with 11 bases in the middle. Germline CDR1 ENHRY, CDR2 SYGVKD. This CDR3 reads CAISERGEGGYTF. CDR3 sequence (DNA): TGTGCCATCAGTGAGCGAGGGGAGGGTGGCTACACCTTC.

The chain has TRBV5-6 and TRBJ2-7; weak D call: TRBD2 (5 bases). The V end lost 4 bases, the J end lost 7 bases, and 9 bases lay between the germline ends. In germline, CDR1 is SGHDT, CDR2 YYEEEE. The CDR3 runs 11 residues. The chain's CDR3 is CASSHSGEQYF. The CDR3 nucleotides are TGTGCCAGCAGCCACTCGGGGGAGCAGTACTTC.

The chain recombines TRBV5-1 with TRBJ2-4; D not resolved. This CDR3 has 14 amino acids. Looked up from germline, CDR1 is SGHRS and CDR2 is YFSETQ. The V end was cut by 6 bases, the J end by 0 bases, with 10 bases between. This CDR3 reads CASNPGLAKNIQYF. Here the CDR3 DNA reads TGCGCCAGCAATCCGGGTTTAGCCAAAAACATTCAGTACTTC.

The gene calls are TRBV6-1 and TRBJ2-7; 8 bases are a match to TRBD2. CDR3 length equals 14 residues. J gave up 0 bases and V 4 bases, and 2 bases lay outside the gene matches. Germline assignment: CDR1 MNHNS and CDR2 SASEGT. Here the CDR3 reads CASSGGLGSYEQYF. The CDR3 coding sequence is TGTGCCAGCAGTGGGGGACTAGGCTCCTACGAGCAGTACTTC.

The rearrangement joins TRBV29-1 to TRBJ2-3, with D maybe TRBD2 (7 bases). Germline V gives CDR1 SQVTM, CDR2 ANQGSEA. The CDR3 contains 12 residues. V was shortened by 4 bases and J by 5 bases, with 10 bases between the two germline ends. The CDR3 sequence: CSVAGGRDTQYF. The CDR3 DNA follows: TGCAGCGTTGCCGGGGGGCGAGATACGCAGTATTTT.

Of note for this clone: This CDR3 is also generated by other DNA sequences in the sample. The chain is built from TRBV7-2 and TRBJ1-5; D is ambiguous. This CDR3 comprises 14 residues. Between the trimmed V and J ends, which lost 2 bases and 5 bases, there was a span of 10 bases. Germline values: CDR1 SGHTA, CDR2 FQGNSA. CDR3 DNA: TGTGCCAGCAGCTTACGCGTTGTAGATCAGCCCCAGCATTTT. It yields the protein CASSLRVVDQPQHF.

The chain couples TRBV9 to TRBJ2-7; TRBD2 matches 10 bases. Trimming removed 0 bases from V and 4 bases from J; junction bases left unmatched: 4. The CDR3 loop spans 15 amino acids. Germline loops: CDR1 SGDLS, CDR2 YYNGEE. The CDR3 DNA follows: TGTGCCAGCAGCGTAGAGGCTAGCGGGAGATACGAGCAGTACTTC. It yields the protein CASSVEASGRYEQYF.

The V and J genes are TRBV30 and TRBJ2-5; D ambiguous. The J call could be wrong; TRBJ2-7 is a better fit for the DNA end. The CDR3 runs 14 residues. Germline V lookup: CDR1 GTSNPN, CDR2 SVGIG (reference sequence). CDR3 in amino acids: CAWSPWQWAYEQYF. The CDR3 DNA is TGTGCCTGGAGTCCATGGCAGTGGGCCTACGAGCAGTACTTC.